This TCR beta chain came from a study of blood T cells in healthy people across ages. At the level of the study: About one barcoded TCR beta cDNA was captured per two T cells.

Whole-study findings and limits: Unknown CMV status may confound age-related changes in expanded clones. It was the long-lived donors that had more naive CD4+ cells and higher diversity than aged donors.

This clonotype was counted a few times. Its antigen is unidentified. Using a J-beta primer mix together with a sample-barcoded 5' primer, a second PCR was run for roughly 6 to 12 cycles. One entry per CDR3 protein results from TCRdb running MiXCR on the 5' RACE reads. The data hold 600,000 to 800,000 distinct CDR3 sequences, with 20% to 25% observed a single time. Germline V gives CDR1 SGHRS, CDR2 YFSETQ. The CDR3 loop spans 14 amino acids. The ends lost 2 bases at V and 5 bases at J; junction bases unmatched: 6. Sequences were obtained from blood. The chain joins TRBV5-1 to TRBJ2-5; 7 positions agree with TRBD2. This clonotype was obtained from a man aged 70 or older in good health. The chain's CDR3 is CASSLGGRRETQYF. CDR3 coding DNA: TGCGCCAGCAGCTTAGGCGGGAGAAGGGAGACCCAGTACTTC. Based on the CDR3 plus reference TRBV5-1 and TRBJ2-5, the full variable domain is KAGVTQTPRYLIKTRGQQVTLSCSPISGHRSVSWYQQTPGQGLQFLFEYFSETQRNKGNFPGRFSGRQFSNSRSEMNVSTLELGDSALYLCASSLGGRRETQYFGPGTRLLVL.